Presented here are 19 T cell receptor beta chains from one specimen sequenced in a study of blood T cell repertoires in COVID-19. Assay: immunoSEQ multiplex PCR; the TCRdb copy retains only in-frame clones and omits some. This table holds approximately 440,000 clones, about nine tenths found once. The sample consisted of PBMCs or T cells enriched from blood (not recorded which). The origin of the receptors is a young woman who had recovered from COVID-19.

This clone was recorded a few times. The CDR3 reads CASSSDRMGGYTF. The CDR3 DNA reads TGTGCCAGCAGCTCGGACAGGATGGGTGGCTACACCTTC. This chain joins TRBV7-3 and TRBJ1-2; 7 positions agree with TRBD1. The length of the CDR3 is 13 residues. The V segment lost 4 bases and the J segment 7 bases; nucleotides outside the gene matches: 6. The germline CDR1 and CDR2 sequences are SGHTA and FQGTGA.

This clone appeared once. This chain connects TRBV7-7 to TRBJ2-2; 9 nucleotides align to TRBD2. This CDR3 has 16 residues. Germline lookup yields CDR1 SSHAT and CDR2 FNYEAQ (reference sequence). V dropped 5 bases and J dropped 4; count of bases not matched to a gene: 8. The CDR3 DNA reads as TGTGCCAGCAGCCTATTAGCGGGGGACCCCACCGGGGAGCTGTTTTTT. Its translation: CASSLLAGDPTGELFF. The whole variable domain, filled in from reference TRBV7-7 and TRBJ2-2, reads GAGVSQSPRYKVTKRGQDVTLRCDPISSHATLYWYQQALGQGPEFLTYFNYEAQPDKSGLPSDRFSAERPEGSISTLTIQRTEQRDSAMYRCASSLLAGDPTGELFFGEGSRLTVL.

The CDR3 sequence is CASSLVSGEAFF. The CDR3 DNA follows: TGTGCCAGCAGCTTAGTGAGTGGTGAAGCTTTCTTT. The chain employs TRBV11-2 and TRBJ1-1; D gene unclear. Germline V gene sequence: CDR1 SGHAT, CDR2 FQNNGV. CDR3 length: 12 amino acids. The ends were cut back, 1 base at V and 7 bases at J, with 7 bases in the middle. The entire variable domain, with the rest obtained from reference TRBV11-2 and TRBJ1-1, is as follows: EAGVAQSPRYKIIEKRQSVAFWCNPISGHATLYWYQQILGQGPKLLIQFQNNGVVDDSQLPKDRFSAERLKGVDSTLKIQPAKLEDSAVYLCASSLVSGEAFFGQGTRLTVV.

This chain uses TRBV5-1 with TRBJ2-1; the D gene is possibly TRBD2 (7 bases). V lost 4 bases to trimming and J lost 3 bases, with 17 bases between them. CDR3 length: 16 amino acids. CDR1 SGHRS and CDR2 YFSETQ come from the germline V gene. This CDR3 is CASSLRGGGDYNEQFF. CDR3 nucleotides: TGCGCCAGCAGCCTCCGTGGGGGGGGCGACTACAATGAGCAGTTCTTC.

This sequence joins TRBV19 and TRBJ2-1; no firm D call. The CDR3 has 16 amino acids. V was pared by 0 bases and J by 5 bases, with 14 bases between. Germline lookup yields CDR1 LNHDA and CDR2 SQIVND (reference sequence). The CDR3 region has the DNA TGTGCCAGTAGTATAGACCGGGTATTCATTAACAATGAGCAGTTCTTC. Translated: CASSIDRVFINNEQFF.

The chain combines TRBV19 with TRBJ1-5, with TRBD1 matching 11 bases. The CDR3 sequence is 16 residues long. V lost 2 bases and J lost 3; bases outside the gene matches: 3. Germline assignment: CDR1 LNHDA and CDR2 SQIVND (reference sequence). CDR3 amino acids: CASSIRGQGVNQPQHF. CDR3 coding DNA: TGTGCCAGTAGTATAAGGGGACAGGGGGTCAATCAGCCCCAGCATTTT.

The rearrangement links TRBV6-5 to TRBJ1-5; D gene unclear. CDR3 length: 15 amino acids. Germline values: CDR1 MNHEY, CDR2 SVGAGI. Deletions cut 4 bases from V and 2 bases from J, with 12 bases between. The chain's CDR3 is CASSSQLWGNQPQHF. In DNA, the CDR3 is TGTGCCAGCAGTTCACAGCTCTGGGGCAATCAGCCCCAGCATTTT.

The V and J genes are TRBV28 and TRBJ2-3; TRBD2 aligns across 7 bases. Per germline, CDR1 MDHEN and CDR2 SYDVKM. The CDR3 sequence is 15 residues long. The junction had 5 bases not matched to a gene; V was cut back by 3 bases and J by 2 bases. The CDR3 DNA sequence: TGTGCCAGCAGTTTTATCCGGGGGGACACAGATACGCAGTATTTT. Its protein is CASSFIRGDTDTQYF.

The table lists this clone with many counts. The V and J genes are TRBV4-1 and TRBJ1-2; 9 bases fit TRBD1. Germline-derived CDR1 and CDR2 are MGHRA and YSYEKL. J lost 1 base, V lost 0 bases, and 9 bases had no gene match. The CDR3 has 18 amino acids. The CDR3 reads CASSQDQAQGALNYGYTF. DNA of the CDR3: TGCGCCAGCAGCCAAGATCAAGCACAGGGGGCTCTTAACTATGGCTACACCTTC.

The chain employs TRBV4-1 and TRBJ1-2; 8 positions match TRBD1. The V gene's germline CDR1 is MGHRA and CDR2 YSYEKL. The V segment lost 0 bases and the J segment 3 bases; nucleotides outside the gene matches: 3. This CDR3 is built from 15 residues. The CDR3 DNA follows: TGCGCCAGCAGCCAAGACAGGGGGCGGGACTATGGCTACACCTTC. Protein product: CASSQDRGRDYGYTF.

The rearrangement uses TRBV5-1 and TRBJ1-2, with TRBD1 identical over 7 bases. J lost 8 bases, V lost 4 bases, and 8 bases had no gene match. The CDR3 runs 13 residues. Germline V gene sequence: CDR1 SGHRS, CDR2 YFSETQ. The CDR3 DNA follows: TGCGCCAGCAGCCCTGAAGGGGGCGCGGGCTACACCTTC. Translating gives CASSPEGGAGYTF.

The chain carries TRBV2 and TRBJ2-5; the D gene is possibly TRBD1 (6 bases). Trimming took 11 bases from V and 2 from J, leaving 15 bases between them. This CDR3 region has 13 residues. In germline, CDR1 is SNHLY, CDR2 FYNNEI. CDR3: CAGIQGRQETQYF. Written as DNA, the CDR3 is TGTGCCGGGATACAGGGTCGGCAAGAGACCCAGTACTTC.

This clone was observed a handful of times. V usage is TRBV15 and J usage is TRBJ1-4; D remains ambiguous. CDR1 is LNHNV and CDR2 is YYDKDF in the germline V gene (reference sequence). The CDR3 is 16 amino acids. Trimming shortened V by 1 base and J by 3 bases, and 12 bases separated the two germline ends. CDR3 residues: CATSRAFTGSNEKLFF. CDR3 DNA sequence: TGTGCCACCAGCAGAGCCTTTACGGGGTCTAATGAAAAACTGTTTTTT.

The rearrangement joins TRBV15 to TRBJ1-2, with a tentative D call TRBD1 (6 bases). The V and J ends lost 1 base and 0 bases respectively, with 15 bases between them. Germline assignment: CDR1 LNHNV and CDR2 YYDKDF (reference sequence). This CDR3 spans 17 amino acids. CDR3 loop: CATSRGGAGAANYGYTF. CDR3 nucleotides: TGTGCCACCAGCAGAGGAGGGGCAGGGGCAGCTAACTATGGCTACACCTTC.

The gene calls are TRBV7-8 and TRBJ1-2, with unresolved D. Trimming cost V 1 base and J 4 bases, with 13 bases left between them. The CDR3 runs 15 residues. Germline loops: CDR1 SGHVS, CDR2 FQNEAQ. CDR3: CASSLDGSFSYGYTF. In DNA, the CDR3 is TGTGCCAGCAGCTTAGATGGCAGTTTCTCCTATGGCTACACCTTC.

This clone was observed a single time. The rearrangement joins TRBV2 to TRBJ1-5; unclear D gene. Trimming removed 6 bases from V and 0 bases from J, with 12 bases in between. CDR1 is SNHLY, CDR2 FYNNEI, per germline. This CDR3 is built from 15 residues. CDR3 amino acids: CASSFAGISNQPQHF. The CDR3 nucleotides are TGTGCCAGCAGCTTCGCAGGAATTAGCAATCAGCCCCAGCATTTT.

The V gene is TRBV6-5, the J gene TRBJ1-2; 7 nucleotides match TRBD1. Germline CDR1 and CDR2: MNHEY and SVGAGI. Trimming took 9 bases from V and 2 from J; bases not matched to a gene: 6. The CDR3 has 13 amino acids. The CDR3 is CASRRDSNYGYTF. CDR3 nucleotide sequence: TGTGCCAGTCGAAGGGACAGCAACTATGGCTACACCTTC.

V gene TRBV5-8 combines with J gene TRBJ2-1, with D possibly TRBD2 on 6 matching bases. This CDR3 has 16 residues. Germline V CDR1 and CDR2: SGHTS, YDEGEE. Trimming took off 5 bases at V and 3 bases at J, with 18 bases between the two ends. CDR3: CASSILGGDLYNEQFF. In DNA form, the CDR3 reads TGTGCCAGCAGTATATTAGGAGGGGACCTCTACAATGAGCAGTTCTTC.

This chain joins TRBV4-2 and TRBJ2-2; maybe TRBD2 (6 bases). This CDR3 has 17 residues. V was shortened by 0 bases and J by 2 bases, with 13 bases between the two germline ends. Germline assignment: CDR1 LGHNA and CDR2 YNFKEQ. CDR3 sequence reads: CASSQDWAAGNTGELFF. The CDR3 DNA sequence: TGTGCCAGCAGCCAAGATTGGGCAGCGGGCAACACCGGGGAGCTGTTTTTT.